This entry features one T cell receptor (beta chain) sequence. Per the original methods: Amplification from reference gene primers served as the basis for estimated nucleated cell counts. TCRdb's copy holds only in-frame clones and misses some; the assay was immunoSEQ multiplex PCR. The D gene and trimming were derived from the DNA, and the V and J assignments and clone size from that table. This sample has 55,000 to 80,000 clones, with about 81% found just once. This specimen comes from a study of blood T cell repertoires in COVID-19. Study at large: The United States, Italy and Spain supplied acute and convalescent COVID-19 samples. Nucleic acid was either cDNA or gDNA, and it came from T cells, B-cell-depleted T cells, or PBMCs.

The CDR3 totals 15 residues. The ends lost 6 bases at V and 2 bases at J; junction bases unmatched: 8. Germline lookup yields CDR1 MNHEY and CDR2 SVGAGI. The chain combines TRBV6-5 with TRBJ2-7; 9 bases agree with TRBD1. This TCR derives from a human donor in a cohort sampled during active COVID-19. The sequenced material came from peripheral blood. Here the CDR3 DNA reads TGTGCCAGCAGCCGGACAGGGGCTCCAACCTACGAGCAGTACTTC. The encoded protein is CASSRTGAPTYEQYF.